The 22 T cell receptor beta chains in this list originate from one sample, sequenced in a study of radiotherapy plus CTLA-4 blockade in lung cancer. Libraries were prepared by immunoSEQ multiplex PCR; TCRdb keeps only in-frame clonotypes and omits some of them. There are about 24,000 clones in the sample; about two thirds occur only once, and 2.5% to 3.5% lies in the top ten. Source: peripheral blood, taken from a patient treated with radiotherapy plus ipilimumab. The receptors here all came from a human donor with non-small cell lung cancer whose response to radiotherapy plus ipilimumab could not be evaluated.

V gene TRBV5-1 combines with J gene TRBJ2-1; possibly TRBD1 for D (6 bases). V lost 0 bases and J 6 bases, leaving 16 bases between the germline ends. The CDR3 is 16 residues long. Per germline, CDR1 SGHRS and CDR2 YFSETQ. The CDR3 loop reads CASSLVGQGIINEQFF. In DNA form, the CDR3 reads TGCGCCAGCAGCTTGGTAGGGCAGGGGATAATCAATGAGCAGTTCTTC. The full variable domain, completed using reference TRBV5-1 and TRBJ2-1, is KAGVTQTPRYLIKTRGQQVTLSCSPISGHRSVSWYQQTPGQGLQFLFEYFSETQRNKGNFPGRFSGRQFSNSRSEMNVSTLELGDSALYLCASSLVGQGIINEQFFGPGTRLTVL.

The J gene is TRBJ2-1, the V gene TRBV6-5; perhaps TRBD2 as D (5 bases). Germline CDR1 reads MNHEY; CDR2 reads SVGAGI. The CDR3 is 16 amino acids. V was cut by 0 bases and J by 3 bases, with 12 bases left in between. CDR3 protein: CASSYSVGAVYNEQFF. In DNA, the CDR3 is TGTGCCAGCAGTTACTCTGTGGGAGCAGTCTACAATGAGCAGTTCTTC.

The rearrangement uses TRBV2 and TRBJ2-3; weak D call: TRBD1 (6 bases). Trimming left V 6 bases short and J 0 bases short, with 10 bases between. Germline loops: CDR1 SNHLY, CDR2 FYNNEI. CDR3 length equals 14 residues. CDR3 residues: CASRVTGSTDTQYF. The DNA for the CDR3 is TGTGCCAGCAGGGTAACAGGGAGCACAGATACGCAGTATTTT.

The chain uses TRBV28 and TRBJ1-2; D is possibly TRBD1 (6 bases). The CDR3 contains 15 residues. Trimming took 2 bases from V and 3 from J, leaving 13 bases between them. Germline V gives CDR1 MDHEN, CDR2 SYDVKM. The CDR3 nucleotides read TGTGCCAGCAGTTTAAGAGAGGGGGTTTACTATGGCTACACCTTC. Protein product: CASSLREGVYYGYTF.

V gene TRBV7-9 combines with J gene TRBJ2-1, with 8 nucleotides matching TRBD2. V lost 4 bases, J lost 5 bases, and 7 bases stayed unmatched. Per germline, CDR1 SEHNR and CDR2 FQNEAQ (reference sequence). The CDR3 runs to 15 residues. This CDR3 reads CASSWGLERNNEQFF. Written as DNA, the CDR3 is TGTGCCAGCAGCTGGGGACTAGAGAGAAACAATGAGCAGTTCTTC.

The rearrangement uses TRBV29-1 and TRBJ1-3; D perhaps matches TRBD1 (5 bases). The CDR3 is 14 residues long. The germline V and J ends were trimmed by 4 bases and 2 bases, with 12 bases remaining between them. From germline, CDR1 is SQVTM and CDR2 ANQGSEA. Here the CDR3 reads CSVVFGGAGNTIYF. CDR3 DNA: TGCAGCGTTGTGTTTGGGGGGGCTGGAAACACCATATATTTT.

V gene TRBV7-7 combines with J gene TRBJ2-2; 8 nucleotides align to TRBD2. The CDR3 is 16 residues long. The germline gives CDR1 SSHAT, CDR2 FNYEAQ (reference sequence). The CDR3 nucleotides are TGTGCTAGCGCCTCCCTTGGAGCGGGGGTCACCGGGGAGCTGTTTTTT. Translated, it gives CASASLGAGVTGELFF.

This clone has a handful of counts. V gene TRBV7-2 combines with J gene TRBJ2-1; 8 bases map to TRBD2. The germline CDR1 and CDR2 sequences are SGHTA and FQGNSA. This CDR3 region has 14 residues. With V trimmed by 5 bases and J by 3 bases, 3 bases remained unmatched. CDR3 residues: CASSAGGFYNEQFF. The CDR3 region has the DNA TGTGCCAGCAGCGCGGGAGGATTCTACAATGAGCAGTTCTTC. The whole variable domain, filled in from reference TRBV7-2 and TRBJ2-1, reads GAGVSQSPSNKVTEKGKDVELRCDPISGHTALYWYRQSLGQGLEFLIYFQGNSAPDKSGLPSDRFSAERTGGSVSTLTIQRTQQEDSAVYLCASSAGGFYNEQFFGPGTRLTVL.

The CDR3 DNA follows: TGTGCCAGCAGTGGGGTCGGGTACAATGAGCAGTTCTTC. Translation gives CASSGVGYNEQFF. V gene TRBV25-1 combines with J gene TRBJ2-1; D call uncertain. The germline V gene encodes CDR1 MGHDK and CDR2 SYGVNS. This CDR3 is built from 13 residues. Trimming shortened V by 4 bases and J by 4 bases, and 8 bases separated the two germline ends.

The chain carries TRBV27 and TRBJ2-6, with 8 bases that match TRBD1. The CDR3 sequence is 15 residues long. CDR1 and CDR2 from the germline V gene are MNHEY and SMNVEV (reference sequence). V shed 6 bases and J 2 bases; nucleotides not matched to a gene: 3. This CDR3 is CASSSGGAGANVLTF. The DNA for the CDR3 is TGTGCCAGCAGCTCAGGGGGCGCTGGGGCCAACGTCCTGACTTTC.

The CDR3 loop reads CAWGRTSGVQETQYF. The DNA for the CDR3 is TGTGCCTGGGGCCGGACTAGCGGGGTACAAGAGACCCAGTACTTC. The genes are TRBV30 and TRBJ2-5, with 12 positions matching TRBD2. Trimming at V came to 5 bases and at J to 2 bases, leaving 6 bases not matched to a gene. The CDR3 covers 15 residues. The germline V gene encodes CDR1 GTSNPN and CDR2 SVGIG (reference sequence). Supplemented by reference TRBV30 and TRBJ2-5, the full variable domain reads SQTIHQWPATLVQPVGSPLSLECTVEGTSNPNLYWYRQAAGRGLQLLFYSVGIGQISSEVPQNLSASRPQDRQFILSSKKLLLSDSGFYLCAWGRTSGVQETQYFGPGTRLLVL.

The genes are TRBV5-1 and TRBJ2-1, with D possibly matching TRBD2 (6 bases). The CDR3 contains 14 residues. Germline loops: CDR1 SGHRS, CDR2 YFSETQ. V was cut by 1 base and J by 8 bases, with 13 bases left in between. DNA for the CDR3: TGCGCCAGCAGCTTGTTTCTAGCGCCGGATGAGCAGTTCTTC. As protein: CASSLFLAPDEQFF.

The V and J genes are TRBV2 and TRBJ1-2; D is possibly TRBD1 (6 bases). CDR3 length equals 14 residues. CDR1 is SNHLY and CDR2 is FYNNEI in the germline V gene. Trimming took off 3 bases at V and 0 bases at J, with 8 bases between the two ends. In DNA, the CDR3 is TGTGCCAGCAGTGAGAGGGGGACTAACTATGGCTACACCTTC. Translated, it gives CASSERGTNYGYTF.

The rearrangement uses TRBV4-2 and TRBJ2-3; the D gene is possibly TRBD1 (6 bases). V was clipped by 4 bases and J by 3 bases, with 14 bases between them. The CDR3 totals 15 residues. The V gene's germline CDR1 is LGHNA and CDR2 YNFKEQ. The CDR3 here is CASSLYRATTDTQYF. In DNA, the CDR3 is TGTGCCAGCAGCCTTTACAGGGCCACGACAGATACGCAGTATTTT.

The gene calls are TRBV5-1 and TRBJ2-1, with 7 bases that match TRBD2. Germline assignment: CDR1 SGHRS and CDR2 YFSETQ. The CDR3 covers 17 residues. V shed 0 bases, J shed 4 bases, and the junction held 10 bases outside the gene matches. The CDR3 nucleotides are TGCGCCAGCAGCTTGGCCATCCTAGCGGAGGCATACAATGAGCAGTTCTTC. Amino acids: CASSLAILAEAYNEQFF.

This clone was seen a single time. The chain combines TRBV2 with TRBJ2-1; 8 positions match TRBD1. The CDR3 has 17 amino acids. Looked up from germline, CDR1 is SNHLY and CDR2 is FYNNEI. Trimming at V came to 6 bases and at J to 2 bases, leaving 12 bases not matched to a gene. CDR3 DNA sequence: TGTGCCAGCAGCTATCAACCCCCGGGACAGGCCTACAATGAGCAGTTCTTC. Translated: CASSYQPPGQAYNEQFF.

This chain joins TRBV28 and TRBJ1-5; 7 bases align to TRBD1. The CDR3 is 16 amino acids. Germline CDR1 reads MDHEN; CDR2 reads SYDVKM. With 3 bases clipped from V and 11 bases from J, the junction kept 16 bases outside the gene matches. The CDR3 loop reads CASSFLKTGSQQSQHF. The CDR3 DNA is TGTGCCAGCAGTTTCCTCAAGACAGGGTCGCAGCAGTCCCAGCATTTT.

The V call is TRBV5-1, the J call TRBJ1-2; the D is unclear. V was cut by 0 bases and J by 4 bases, with 4 bases left in between. The CDR3 runs to 12 residues. Germline V CDR1 and CDR2: SGHRS, YFSETQ. CDR3 in amino acids: CASSLVGYGYTF. The CDR3 bases are TGCGCCAGCAGCTTGGTCGGCTATGGCTACACCTTC.

The chain uses TRBV9 and TRBJ2-6, with 7 bases aligning to TRBD2. Losses at the gene ends were 4 bases for V and 4 bases for J; bases not matched to a gene: 8. The V gene's germline CDR1 is SGDLS and CDR2 YYNGEE. CDR3 size: 16 residues. The CDR3 coding sequence is TGTGCCAGCAGCTTTCTAGCGGCGACAGGGGCCAACGTCCTGACTTTC. It codes for CASSFLAATGANVLTF.

The CDR3 loop is CASSPRGKREYTYEQYF. The CDR3 nucleotides read TGTGCCAGCAGCCCCAGGGGCAAGCGGGAGTACACCTACGAGCAGTACTTC. The chain employs TRBV7-2 and TRBJ2-7; 8 bases match TRBD2. Germline values: CDR1 SGHTA, CDR2 FQGNSA. Losses at the gene ends were 5 bases for V and 2 bases for J; bases not matched to a gene: 14. This CDR3 is built from 17 residues.

V and J are TRBV4-2 and TRBJ2-3, with D possibly matching TRBD1 (8 bases). The ends were cut back, 1 base at V and 2 bases at J, with 22 bases in the middle. Germline V gene sequence: CDR1 LGHNA, CDR2 YNFKEQ. The CDR3 has 19 amino acids. The CDR3 DNA reads TGTGCCAGCAGCCAAGTCCCGACAGGGGCGGGAGTGGCCACAGATACGCAGTATTTT. It is translated as CASSQVPTGAGVATDTQYF.

The genes are TRBV29-1 and TRBJ2-3; 13 nucleotides agree with TRBD2. The V gene end was trimmed by 4 bases and the J gene end by 3 bases; junction bases not matched to a gene: 7. The CDR3 is made up of 16 amino acids. The germline CDR1 and CDR2 sequences are SQVTM and ANQGSEA. CDR3 sequence (DNA): TGCAGCGTTGGCCGGACTAGCGGGAGCTCAACAGATACGCAGTATTTT. Translation gives CSVGRTSGSSTDTQYF.